This record covers a single T cell receptor (beta chain). The antigen is not known. The sample belongs to a study of shared clonotypes between healthy human individuals. Trimming removed 4 bases from V and 7 bases from J, with 15 bases in between. The CDR3 is 14 residues long. Looked up from germline, CDR1 is MNHEY and CDR2 is SVGAGI. As defined, naive CD8 cells were CD45RO-negative and positively selected for CCR7, with terminally differentiated effector memory CD45RA+ cells excluded. Study-wide findings and caveats: In general, naive subsets displayed greater estimated richness than memory subsets did.

Measured with immunoSEQ multiplex PCR; TCRdb has only the in-frame clones, and not every one. The repertoire includes millions of clones, about 95% of them detected once, and roughly 1% sits in the top ten. The TCR was taken from a man aged 18 to 30 in good health. The V and J genes are TRBV6-5 and TRBJ2-3, with D possibly being TRBD1 (6 bases). The sequenced sample consisted of naive CD8+ T cells sorted from blood. The CDR3: CASSWTRTVNTQYF. The CDR3 region has the DNA TGTGCCAGCAGTTGGACCCGGACAGTCAATACGCAGTATTTT.